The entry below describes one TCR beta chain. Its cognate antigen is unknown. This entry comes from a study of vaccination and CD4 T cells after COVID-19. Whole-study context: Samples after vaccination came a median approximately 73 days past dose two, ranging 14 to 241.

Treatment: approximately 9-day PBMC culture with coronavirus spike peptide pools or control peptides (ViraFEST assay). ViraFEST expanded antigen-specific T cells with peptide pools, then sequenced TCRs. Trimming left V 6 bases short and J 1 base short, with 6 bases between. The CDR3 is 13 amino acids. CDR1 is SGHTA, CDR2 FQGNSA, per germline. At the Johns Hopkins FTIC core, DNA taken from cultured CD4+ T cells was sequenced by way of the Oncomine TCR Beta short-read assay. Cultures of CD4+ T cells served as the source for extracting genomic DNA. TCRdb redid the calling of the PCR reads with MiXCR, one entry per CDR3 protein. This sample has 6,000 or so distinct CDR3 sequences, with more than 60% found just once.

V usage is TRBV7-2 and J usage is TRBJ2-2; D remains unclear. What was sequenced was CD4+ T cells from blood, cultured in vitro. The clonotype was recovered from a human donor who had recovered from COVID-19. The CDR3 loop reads CASRDKNTGELFF. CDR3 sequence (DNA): TGTGCCAGCAGAGATAAGAACACCGGGGAGCTGTTTTTT. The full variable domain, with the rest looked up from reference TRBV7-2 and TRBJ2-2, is GAGVSQSPSNKVTEKGKDVELRCDPISGHTALYWYRQSLGQGLEFLIYFQGNSAPDKSGLPSDRFSAERTGGSVSTLTIQRTQQEDSAVYLCASRDKNTGELFFGEGSRLTVL.